The 31 T cell receptor beta chains below were found in one sample sequenced in a study of blood T cell repertoires in COVID-19. Here immunoSEQ multiplex PCR was the method, and the copy in TCRdb shows in-frame clones only, minus some. The sample holds about 58,000 clones, more than 75% seen once. The source material was peripheral blood. All receptors derive from a man aged 35-49 years with active COVID-19.

This clone has at least ten counts. The DNA for the CDR3 is TGTGCCAGCAGCTGGGACAGGGATGGCTACACCTTC. Translating gives CASSWDRDGYTF. The chain carries TRBV5-6 and TRBJ1-2, with 9 bases matching TRBD1. The V gene's germline CDR1 is SGHDT and CDR2 YYEEEE. CDR3 size: 12 residues. Trimming took 3 bases from V and 6 from J; bases not matched to a gene: 0.

This chain connects TRBV19 to TRBJ1-2; tentatively, D is TRBD1 (5 bases). V was cut by 7 bases and J by 5 bases, with 17 bases left in between. The CDR3 covers 14 residues. The germline V gene encodes CDR1 LNHDA and CDR2 SQIVND (reference sequence). This CDR3 reads CASTSGGMGYGYTF. DNA of the CDR3: TGTGCCAGTACATCGGGGGGAATGGGGTATGGCTACACCTTC.

This chain uses TRBV9 with TRBJ2-7, with 8 bases aligning to TRBD2. Germline V gives CDR1 SGDLS, CDR2 YYNGEE. J lost 5 bases, V lost 4 bases, and 11 bases had no gene match. CDR3 size: 15 residues. The CDR3 region has the DNA TGTGCCAGCAGCCCCCTCTCCGGGAGGGGAAACGAGCAGTACTTC. This gives the protein CASSPLSGRGNEQYF.

The gene calls are TRBV28 and TRBJ2-3, with D perhaps matching TRBD1 (5 bases). Germline V CDR1 and CDR2: MDHEN, SYDVKM. The V end was cut by 4 bases, the J end by 0 bases, with 23 bases between. The CDR3 spans 19 residues. DNA for the CDR3: TGTGCCAGCAGTTCCCGAACCCCGGCCACAGGAATGAGCACAGATACGCAGTATTTT. It is translated as CASSSRTPATGMSTDTQYF.

The J gene is TRBJ1-5, the V gene TRBV6-7, with 7 bases matching TRBD1. TRBV6-7 belongs to the ORF category, with a function that is uncertain. Trimming at V came to 3 bases and at J to 4 bases, leaving 6 bases not matched to a gene. The CDR3 has 15 residues. CDR3 sequence reads: CASSYRLDRNQPQHF. CDR3 coding DNA: TGTGCCAGCAGTTATAGATTGGACAGGAATCAGCCCCAGCATTTT.

V usage is TRBV15 and J usage is TRBJ1-4, with D tentatively TRBD1 (6 bases). Germline values: CDR1 LNHNV, CDR2 YYDKDF (reference sequence). Trimming cost V 5 bases and J 5 bases, with 15 bases left between them. The length of the CDR3 is 15 residues. CDR3 bases: TGTGCCACCAGCGTTTTCAGGGGACGAAATGAAAAACTGTTTTTT. Protein sequence: CATSVFRGRNEKLFF.

This chain joins TRBV5-1 and TRBJ2-7; a possible D gene is TRBD2 (6 bases). This CDR3 has 14 residues. V was shortened by 7 bases and J by 7 bases, with 21 bases between the two germline ends. Per germline, CDR1 SGHRS and CDR2 YFSETQ. CDR3 in amino acids: CASRYEGGSREQYF. CDR3 sequence (DNA): TGCGCCAGCCGCTATGAGGGAGGATCGCGGGAGCAGTACTTC.

The V gene is TRBV3-1 (or the pseudogene TRBV3-2), the J gene TRBJ1-2, with D possibly being TRBD1 (5 bases). The germline CDR1 and CDR2 sequences are LGHDT and YNNKEL (reference sequence). Trimming pared 7 bases from V and 3 bases from J, leaving 9 bases between. The CDR3 extends over 12 amino acids. The CDR3 sequence: CASTAGDYGYTF. CDR3 nucleotide sequence: TGTGCCAGCACAGCGGGGGACTATGGCTACACCTTC.

This clone came up once. This sequence joins TRBV11-2 and TRBJ1-1, with D possibly matching TRBD1 (6 bases). V dropped 7 bases and J dropped 0 bases, with 18 bases sitting between them. Germline CDR1 reads SGHAT; CDR2 reads FQNNGV. There are 16 residues in the CDR3. In DNA form, the CDR3 reads TGTGCCAGCACACAAGGGTGGGGGGGCTTGAACACTGAAGCTTTCTTT. As protein: CASTQGWGGLNTEAFF.

The gene calls are TRBV24-1 and TRBJ2-3; tentatively, D is TRBD2 (6 bases). Germline assignment: CDR1 KGHDR and CDR2 SFDVKD. This CDR3 is built from 16 residues. Trimming removed 0 bases from V and 1 base from J, with 10 bases in between. The CDR3 nucleotides read TGTGCCACCAGTGATTTGAGCGGGTTGGGCACAGATACGCAGTATTTT. As protein: CATSDLSGLGTDTQYF.

This chain connects TRBV28 to TRBJ1-4; D unclear. Germline V CDR1 and CDR2: MDHEN, SYDVKM. With 6 bases removed from V and 9 bases from J, the gap between germline ends came to 11 bases. The CDR3 is 12 residues long. The CDR3 is CASSTRRKKLFF. CDR3 bases: TGTGCCAGCAGCACCAGGAGGAAAAAACTGTTTTTT.

V is TRBV28 and J is TRBJ2-1; 9 bases match TRBD2. CDR1 and CDR2 (germline): MDHEN, SYDVKM. This CDR3 region has 15 residues. The junction had 10 bases not matched to a gene; V was cut back by 5 bases and J by 8 bases. In DNA form, the CDR3 reads TGTGCCAGCAGTCACCGGCGGGAGGGTTATTATGAGCAGTTCTTC. Protein: CASSHRREGYYEQFF.

The J gene is TRBJ2-7, the V gene TRBV5-1; 9 bases line up with TRBD1. CDR1 is SGHRS and CDR2 is YFSETQ in the germline V gene. There are 14 residues in the CDR3. V shed 2 bases, J shed 2 bases, and the junction held 2 bases outside the gene matches. The CDR3 here is CASSFHRGPYEQYF. CDR3 in DNA: TGCGCCAGCAGCTTTCACAGGGGGCCCTACGAGCAGTACTTC. The full variable domain, with the rest looked up from reference TRBV5-1 and TRBJ2-7, is KAGVTQTPRYLIKTRGQQVTLSCSPISGHRSVSWYQQTPGQGLQFLFEYFSETQRNKGNFPGRFSGRQFSNSRSEMNVSTLELGDSALYLCASSFHRGPYEQYFGPGTRLTVT.

The V and J genes are TRBV6-4 and TRBJ2-6; TRBD2 agrees at 8 bases. This CDR3 has 15 amino acids. Germline loops: CDR1 MRHNA, CDR2 SNTAGT. V shed 6 bases and J 4 bases; nucleotides not matched to a gene: 5. The CDR3 loop is CASSRLAGGANVLTF. CDR3 sequence (DNA): TGTGCCAGCAGCAGGCTAGCGGGCGGGGCCAACGTCCTGACTTTC.

The chain has TRBV12-2 and TRBJ2-1; whether TRBD2, the table's D call, matches the DNA was not checked. TRBV12-2 is a documented pseudogene. The CDR3 runs to 17 residues. CDR3 sequence: CASRLALIKRSYNEQFF. Written as DNA, the CDR3 is TGTGCAAGTCGCTTAGCGCTAATTAAGCGGTCATACAATGAGCAGTTCTTC.

This rearrangement joins TRBV5-1 to TRBJ1-1; tentatively, D is TRBD1 (5 bases). The CDR3 extends over 15 amino acids. V shed 3 bases and J shed 3 bases, with 15 bases lying between them. Germline V gives CDR1 SGHRS, CDR2 YFSETQ. As DNA, the CDR3 is TGCGCCAGCAGCTCGAGCAGGGCTTTTGACACTGAAGCTTTCTTT. The encoded protein is CASSSSRAFDTEAFF.

The chain's CDR3 is CASSLDSLAGLAPIDTQYF. In nucleotides, the CDR3 is TGTGCCAGCAGCTTAGACAGTCTAGCGGGGCTCGCCCCGATAGATACGCAGTATTTT. The chain combines TRBV7-8 with TRBJ2-3; 9 positions agree with TRBD2. There are 19 residues in the CDR3. Germline V lookup: CDR1 SGHVS, CDR2 FQNEAQ. Trimming removed 1 base from V and 5 bases from J; junction bases left unmatched: 16.

The chain combines TRBV28 with TRBJ1-3; D gene unclear. With 7 bases removed from V and 3 bases from J, the gap between germline ends came to 10 bases. The V gene's germline CDR1 is MDHEN and CDR2 SYDVKM. This CDR3 region has 13 residues. The CDR3 region has the DNA TGTGCCAGCATGAAGAGGAATGGAAACACCATATATTTT. This gives the protein CASMKRNGNTIYF.

The chain joins TRBV12-3 or TRBV12-4 to TRBJ2-7, with D perhaps matching TRBD1 (6 bases). This CDR3 has 13 amino acids. V was clipped by 5 bases and J by 0 bases, with 8 bases between them. CDR3 sequence reads: CASSPTGSYEQYF. CDR3 nucleotides: TGTGCCAGCAGTCCGACAGGCTCCTACGAGCAGTACTTC.

The chain links TRBV28 to TRBJ1-2; 9 nucleotides line up with TRBD1. V was clipped by 5 bases and J by 8 bases; unmatched bases: 3. Germline V CDR1 and CDR2: MDHEN, SYDVKM. The CDR3 is made up of 12 amino acids. Here the CDR3 reads CASSGTGKGYTF. CDR3 sequence (DNA): TGTGCCAGCAGTGGGACAGGGAAGGGCTACACCTTC.

This clone has just one count. The genes are TRBV28 and TRBJ1-2; D is unresolved. The CDR3 has 12 amino acids. CDR1 is MDHEN and CDR2 is SYDVKM in the germline V gene. Trimming removed 7 bases at V and 4 bases at J, with 10 bases between. This CDR3 reads CASTSGSYGYTF. The CDR3 nucleotides read TGTGCCAGCACTTCAGGAAGCTATGGCTACACCTTC.

The chain combines TRBV5-1 with TRBJ2-6, with TRBD1 as a possible D gene (5 bases). The CDR3 consists of 14 residues. Trimming took off 4 bases at V and 3 bases at J, with 8 bases between the two ends. CDR1 is SGHRS and CDR2 is YFSETQ in the germline V gene. This CDR3 is CASSSRVGANVLTF. The CDR3 DNA is TGCGCCAGCAGCAGCAGGGTTGGGGCCAACGTCCTGACTTTC.

J is TRBJ2-7 and V is TRBV5-1; TRBD1 matches at 8 bases. Germline CDR1 SGHRS, CDR2 YFSETQ. CDR3 length: 15 amino acids. V shed 9 bases and J 6 bases; nucleotides not matched to a gene: 17. The CDR3 DNA reads as TGCGCCACCTCTCGACCAGGGGGCGAGGTAGGCGAGCAGTACTTC. Protein product: CATSRPGGEVGEQYF. Variable domain in full (rest from reference TRBV5-1 and TRBJ2-7): KAGVTQTPRYLIKTRGQQVTLSCSPISGHRSVSWYQQTPGQGLQFLFEYFSETQRNKGNFPGRFSGRQFSNSRSEMNVSTLELGDSALYLCATSRPGGEVGEQYFGPGTRLTVT.

This chain joins TRBV4-2 and TRBJ2-7; the D is unclear. Trimming cost V 1 base and J 1 base, with 8 bases left between them. From germline, CDR1 is LGHNA and CDR2 YNFKEQ. CDR3 length equals 14 residues. As DNA, the CDR3 is TGTGCCAGCAGCCAAGGCGGCTTGTCCTACGAGCAGTACTTC. This sequence encodes CASSQGGLSYEQYF.

The chain employs TRBV10-1 and TRBJ1-1; no definite D call. V was clipped by 6 bases and J by 0 bases, with 14 bases between them. The V gene's germline CDR1 is WNHNN and CDR2 SYGVQD (reference sequence). The CDR3 has 15 residues. In nucleotides, the CDR3 is TGCGCCAGCAGCAGAGGTTCAGATATGAACACTGAAGCTTTCTTT. Its translation is CASSRGSDMNTEAFF.

The chain employs TRBV28 and TRBJ1-2; D is unclear. This CDR3 has 14 amino acids. Deletions cut 5 bases from V and 4 bases from J, with 14 bases between. CDR1 is MDHEN, CDR2 SYDVKM, per germline. As DNA, the CDR3 is TGTGCCAGCAGTCCCCATACAGAGGGCTATGGCTACACCTTC. This gives the protein CASSPHTEGYGYTF.

This chain uses TRBV7-7 with TRBJ2-7; 7 nucleotides align to TRBD1. The CDR3 totals 14 residues. Germline CDR1 is SSHAT and CDR2 is FNYEAQ (reference sequence). V gave up 5 bases and J gave up 2 bases; unmatched junction bases: 6. CDR3 region: CASSPAGTAYEQYF. The DNA for the CDR3 is TGTGCCAGCAGCCCTGCCGGGACAGCCTACGAGCAGTACTTC. Together with reference TRBV7-7 and TRBJ2-7, the CDR3 gives the full variable domain: GAGVSQSPRYKVTKRGQDVTLRCDPISSHATLYWYQQALGQGPEFLTYFNYEAQPDKSGLPSDRFSAERPEGSISTLTIQRTEQRDSAMYRCASSPAGTAYEQYFGPGTRLTVT.

This clone occurred a few times. The rearrangement joins TRBV2 to TRBJ2-1; 7 nucleotides line up with TRBD2. Germline CDR1 reads SNHLY; CDR2 reads FYNNEI. The CDR3 consists of 15 residues. The trim removed 7 bases at V and 0 bases at J, leaving 6 bases unmatched. Here the CDR3 DNA reads TGTGCCAGCATATCGGCGGGAGACTCCTACAATGAGCAGTTCTTC. Its protein is CASISAGDSYNEQFF.

The chain recombines TRBV4-1 with TRBJ2-1; 9 positions match TRBD2. Per the germline V gene, CDR1 is MGHRA and CDR2 is YSYEKL. The CDR3 sequence is 16 residues long. V shed 4 bases, J shed 7 bases, and the junction held 11 bases outside the gene matches. CDR3 loop: CASSLGGGTSKNEQFF. In DNA, the CDR3 is TGCGCCAGCAGCCTAGGGGGGGGGACTAGCAAGAATGAGCAGTTCTTC.

This clone was recorded only once. The chain is built from TRBV9 and TRBJ2-1; TRBD2 matches at 10 bases. Germline CDR1 is SGDLS and CDR2 is YYNGEE. V shed 4 bases and J 4 bases; nucleotides not matched to a gene: 8. There are 16 residues in the CDR3. This chain's CDR3 is CASSPPSSGSYNEQFF. The CDR3 nucleotides read TGTGCCAGCAGCCCCCCTTCTAGCGGGAGTTACAATGAGCAGTTCTTC.

This clone was observed a handful of times. This chain uses TRBV28 with TRBJ1-6, with 7 bases identical to TRBD1. This CDR3 contains 15 residues. The ends lost 5 bases at V and 7 bases at J; junction bases unmatched: 8. CDR1 and CDR2 from the germline V gene are MDHEN and SYDVKM. DNA for the CDR3: TGTGCCAGCAGTGCTGGGGACAGCCTAAATTCACCCCTCCACTTT. This encodes CASSAGDSLNSPLHF.